The entry below gives a single TCR beta chain sequence along with its context. The antigen remains undetermined. Other DNA sequences in the sample encode the same CDR3. The CDR3 has 16 residues. The germline V gene has CDR1 SGHTA and CDR2 FQGNSA. V lost 2 bases to trimming and J lost 5 bases; unmatched junction nucleotides: 8. Both 60 Vbeta primers and 13 Jbeta primers went into the PCR. As originally analysed: An analysis that came later counted 73 million or so unique TCR beta chains, approximately 11 million shared. Method: immunoSEQ multiplex PCR; TCRdb's copy keeps in-frame clones and lacks some. V and J calls plus clone size are reproduced from that table; the DNA served to infer D and trimming. The table lists roughly 300,000 clones, more than 80% of them singletons, with around 4.2% in the top ten. The source of the sample is a study of cytomegalovirus exposure and HLA in healthy donors. Findings and caveats of the study: TCR beta sequences numbering under 20,000 were associated with HLA alleles at 0.05 false discovery rate in a later analysis. The availability of immune exposure information extended only to CMV serostatus. HLA restriction was apparent for most CMV-associated TCR beta chains in a later analysis.

The sequencing input was PBMCs. This clonotype originated in a man aged 40-50 years in good health and CMV-seropositive. This chain joins TRBV7-2 and TRBJ2-7, with 11 bases aligning to TRBD2. CDR3: CASSLLRLAGSHEQYF. DNA of the CDR3: TGTGCCAGCAGCTTACTTCGACTAGCGGGGTCCCACGAGCAGTACTTC.